The T cell receptor (beta chain) under discussion was sequenced for a study of T cells in Graves' hyperthyroidism and ophthalmopathy. Study background: The authors collected peripheral blood at initial diagnosis, before any treatment. Study-wide points: Researchers found most expanded thyroid clonotypes above 0.001 in blood as well.

Using RNA transcripts as the source, TCR beta CDR3 regions were amplified. First-round RT-PCR with HTBI primers amplified the TCR CDR3 region. Each CDR3 protein gets one entry after TCRdb re-called the multiplex PCR reads with MiXCR. The sample consists of fewer than 500,000 distinct CDR3 sequences, less than 15% of them appearing once. Not enrolled were patients with uncontrolled infection, other autoimmune disease, pregnancy or lactation. First hyperthyroidism diagnosis is when the blood sample was obtained, before any ophthalmopathy symptoms. This clonotype appeared many times. Its antigen is not known. The germline gives CDR1 SGHDT, CDR2 YYEEEE. CDR3 length: 14 residues. The trim removed 3 bases at V and 2 bases at J, leaving 3 bases unmatched.

The rearrangement joins TRBV5-6 to TRBJ2-5; 8 bases fit TRBD2. This TCR derives from a man younger than 40 with Graves' hyperthyroidism that later progressed to Graves' ophthalmopathy. The sample taken for sequencing was blood. Here the CDR3 DNA reads TGTGCCAGCAGCTCCCGGGGGGGGCAAGAGACCCAGTACTTC. As protein: CASSSRGGQETQYF.